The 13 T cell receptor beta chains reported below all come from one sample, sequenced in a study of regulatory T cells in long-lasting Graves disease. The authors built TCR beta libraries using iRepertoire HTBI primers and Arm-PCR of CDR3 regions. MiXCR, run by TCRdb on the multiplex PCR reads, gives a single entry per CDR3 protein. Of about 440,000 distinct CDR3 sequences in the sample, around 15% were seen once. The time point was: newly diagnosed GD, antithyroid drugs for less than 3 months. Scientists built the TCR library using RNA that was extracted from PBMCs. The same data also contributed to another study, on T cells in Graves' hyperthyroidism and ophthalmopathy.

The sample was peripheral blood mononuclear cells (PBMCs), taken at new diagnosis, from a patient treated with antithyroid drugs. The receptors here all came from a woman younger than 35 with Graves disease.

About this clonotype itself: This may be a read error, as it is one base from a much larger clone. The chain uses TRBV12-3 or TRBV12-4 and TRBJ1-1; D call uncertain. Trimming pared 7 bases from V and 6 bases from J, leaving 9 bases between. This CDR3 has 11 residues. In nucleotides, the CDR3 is TGTGCCAGCACCTTCGGAGCTGAAGCTTTCTTT. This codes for CASTFGAEAFF.

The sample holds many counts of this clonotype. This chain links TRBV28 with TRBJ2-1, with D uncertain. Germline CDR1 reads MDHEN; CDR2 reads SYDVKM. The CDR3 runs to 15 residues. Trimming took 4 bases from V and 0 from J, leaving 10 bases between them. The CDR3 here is CASSSHLPSYNEQFF. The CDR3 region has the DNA TGTGCCAGCAGTTCCCATCTCCCCTCCTACAATGAGCAGTTCTTC.

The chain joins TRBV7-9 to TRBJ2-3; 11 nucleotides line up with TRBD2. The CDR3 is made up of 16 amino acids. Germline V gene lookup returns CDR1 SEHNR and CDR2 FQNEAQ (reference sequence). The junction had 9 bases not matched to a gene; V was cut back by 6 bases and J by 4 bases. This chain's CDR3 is CASRLTSGSISDTQYF. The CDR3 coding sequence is TGTGCCAGCAGATTAACTAGCGGGAGTATCTCAGATACGCAGTATTTT.

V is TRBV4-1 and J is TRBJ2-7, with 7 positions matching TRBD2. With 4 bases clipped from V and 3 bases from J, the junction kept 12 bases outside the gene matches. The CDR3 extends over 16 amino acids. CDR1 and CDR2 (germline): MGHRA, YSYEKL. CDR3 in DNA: TGCGCCAGCAGCCGGGAACCGGGACGGGGGGTCTACGAGCAGTACTTC. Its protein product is CASSREPGRGVYEQYF.

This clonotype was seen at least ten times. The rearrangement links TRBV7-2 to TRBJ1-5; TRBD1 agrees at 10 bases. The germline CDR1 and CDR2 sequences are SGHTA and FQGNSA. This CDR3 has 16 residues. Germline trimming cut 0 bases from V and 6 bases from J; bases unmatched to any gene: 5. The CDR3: CASSLAGQGVAQPQHF. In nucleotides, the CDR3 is TGTGCCAGCAGCTTAGCCGGACAGGGGGTTGCTCAGCCCCAGCATTTT.

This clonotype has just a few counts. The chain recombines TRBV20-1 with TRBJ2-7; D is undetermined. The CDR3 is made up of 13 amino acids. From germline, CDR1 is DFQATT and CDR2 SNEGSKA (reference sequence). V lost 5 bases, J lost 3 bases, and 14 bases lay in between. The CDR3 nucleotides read TGCAGTGCTCAATCCGGGTTGGGCTACGAGCAGTACTTC. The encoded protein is CSAQSGLGYEQYF.

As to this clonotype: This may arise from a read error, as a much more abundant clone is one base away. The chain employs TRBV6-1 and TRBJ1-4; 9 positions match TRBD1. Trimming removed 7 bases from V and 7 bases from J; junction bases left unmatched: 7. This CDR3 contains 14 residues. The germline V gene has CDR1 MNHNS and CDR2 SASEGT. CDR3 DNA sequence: TGTGCCAGCAAGGGACAGGGCCCGAGTGAAAAACTGTTTTTT. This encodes CASKGQGPSEKLFF.

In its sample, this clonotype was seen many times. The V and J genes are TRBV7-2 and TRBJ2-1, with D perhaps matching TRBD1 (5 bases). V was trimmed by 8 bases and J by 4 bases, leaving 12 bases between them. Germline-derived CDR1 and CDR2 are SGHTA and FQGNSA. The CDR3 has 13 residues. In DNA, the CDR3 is TGTGCCAGCTTAAGGGCAGGGTACAATGAGCAGTTCTTC. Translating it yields CASLRAGYNEQFF.

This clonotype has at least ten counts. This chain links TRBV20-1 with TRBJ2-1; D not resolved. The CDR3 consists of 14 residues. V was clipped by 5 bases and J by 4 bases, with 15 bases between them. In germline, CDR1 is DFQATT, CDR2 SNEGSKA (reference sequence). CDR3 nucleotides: TGCAGTGCTCCGCTGACGGGCACGTACAATGAGCAGTTCTTC. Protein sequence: CSAPLTGTYNEQFF.

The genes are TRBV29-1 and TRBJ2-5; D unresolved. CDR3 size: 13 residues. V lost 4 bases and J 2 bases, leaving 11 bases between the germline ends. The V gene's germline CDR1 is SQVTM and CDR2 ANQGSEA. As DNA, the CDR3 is TGCAGCGTTGGACGGATTCCACAAGAGACCCAGTACTTC. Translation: CSVGRIPQETQYF.

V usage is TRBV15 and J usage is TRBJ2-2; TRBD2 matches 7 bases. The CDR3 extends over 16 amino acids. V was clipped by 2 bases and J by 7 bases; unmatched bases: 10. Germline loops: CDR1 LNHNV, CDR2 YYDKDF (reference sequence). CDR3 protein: CATSRPVGRRDGELFF. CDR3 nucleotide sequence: TGTGCCACCAGCAGACCTGTCGGGAGGCGAGACGGGGAGCTGTTTTTT.

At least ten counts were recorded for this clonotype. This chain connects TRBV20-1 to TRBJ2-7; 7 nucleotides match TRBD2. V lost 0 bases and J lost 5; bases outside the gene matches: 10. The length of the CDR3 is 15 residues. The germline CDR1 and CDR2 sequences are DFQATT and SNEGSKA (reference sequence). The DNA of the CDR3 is TGCAGTGCTAGAGATCCGGCGGGAGATTACCACGAGCAGTACTTC. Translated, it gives CSARDPAGDYHEQYF.

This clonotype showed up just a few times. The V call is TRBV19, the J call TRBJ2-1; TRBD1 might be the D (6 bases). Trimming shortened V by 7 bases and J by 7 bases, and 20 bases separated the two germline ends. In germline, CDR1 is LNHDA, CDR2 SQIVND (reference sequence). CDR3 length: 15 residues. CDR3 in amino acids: CASTPQGQIPNEQFF. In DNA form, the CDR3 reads TGTGCCAGTACTCCACAGGGACAAATCCCTAATGAGCAGTTCTTC.